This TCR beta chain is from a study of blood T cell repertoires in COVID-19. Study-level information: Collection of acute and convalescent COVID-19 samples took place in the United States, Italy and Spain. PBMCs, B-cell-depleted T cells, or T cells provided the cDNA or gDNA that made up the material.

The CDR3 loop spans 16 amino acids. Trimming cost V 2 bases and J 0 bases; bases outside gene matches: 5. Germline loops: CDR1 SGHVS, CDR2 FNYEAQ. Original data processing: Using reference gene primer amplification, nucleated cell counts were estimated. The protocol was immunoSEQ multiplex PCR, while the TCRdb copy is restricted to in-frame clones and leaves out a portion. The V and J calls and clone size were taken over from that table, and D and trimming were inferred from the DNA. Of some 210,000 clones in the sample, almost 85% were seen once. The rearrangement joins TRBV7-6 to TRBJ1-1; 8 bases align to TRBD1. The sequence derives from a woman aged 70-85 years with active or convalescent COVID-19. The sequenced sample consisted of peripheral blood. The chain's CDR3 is CASSLQGAGVNTEAFF. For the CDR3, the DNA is TGTGCCAGCAGCTTACAGGGGGCGGGGGTGAACACTGAAGCTTTCTTT.